Listed below are T cell receptor beta chains from one sample, sequenced in a study of spatial heterogeneity in lung cancer. Each CDR3 protein is one row after TCRdb ran MiXCR on the 5' RACE reads. The table includes over 2,500 distinct CDR3 sequences, roughly 18% detected once. This specimen was normal lung tissue next to the tumor, taken at surgery. The receptors come from a male donor with early-stage non-small cell lung cancer. CDR3s include the opening cysteine and the closing phenylalanine or tryptophan. The order of the fields is CDR3 protein, CDR3 DNA, J gene, V gene, CDR3 length, D gene, clone size. D genes are given only for firm matches. Only part of the rows carry a size: once, few, many, or a class if the clone is expanded.

CDR3 protein: CASSYLAGADEQYF; CDR3 DNA: TGTGCCAGCAGCTATTTAGCGGGAGCGGACGAGCAGTACTTC; J gene: TRBJ2-7; V gene: TRBV7-8; CDR3 length: 14; D gene: TRBD2; clone size: medium-sized
CDR3 protein: CSGLSGDRELGYTF; CDR3 DNA: TGCAGTGGGCTCTCAGGGGACAGGGAGTTGGGCTACACCTTC; J gene: TRBJ1-2; V gene: TRBV20-1; CDR3 length: 14; D gene: TRBD1; clone size: few
CDR3 protein: CATPYQPQHF; CDR3 DNA: TGTGCCACCCCGTATCAGCCCCAGCATTTT; J gene: TRBJ1-5; V gene: TRBV10-3; CDR3 length: 10; D gene: -; clone size: medium-sized
CDR3 protein: CASSPRRGLAGEQETQYF; CDR3 DNA: TGTGCCAGCAGTCCACGAAGGGGACTAGCGGGGGAGCAAGAGACCCAGTACTTC; J gene: TRBJ2-5; V gene: TRBV27; CDR3 length: 18; D gene: TRBD2; clone size: medium-sized
CDR3 protein: CASSFRLRDQETQYF; CDR3 DNA: TGTGCCAGCAGCTTCCGATTGAGGGACCAAGAGACCCAGTACTTC; J gene: TRBJ2-5; V gene: TRBV9; CDR3 length: 15; D gene: -; clone size: -
CDR3 protein: CAISPQGAEGANVLTF; CDR3 DNA: TGTGCCATCAGTCCACAGGGGGCGGAAGGGGCCAACGTCCTGACTTTC; J gene: TRBJ2-6; V gene: TRBV10-3; CDR3 length: 16; D gene: TRBD1; clone size: medium-sized
CDR3 protein: CASTGPEGETQYF; CDR3 DNA: TGTGCCAGCACGGGTCCGGAGGGTGAGACCCAGTACTTC; J gene: TRBJ2-5; V gene: TRBV12-3/TRBV12-4; CDR3 length: 13; D gene: -; clone size: large
CDR3 protein: CASGLGQHTDTQYF; CDR3 DNA: TGTGCTAGTGGTTTGGGACAGCACACAGATACGCAGTATTTT; J gene: TRBJ2-3; V gene: TRBV12-5; CDR3 length: 14; D gene: -; clone size: -
CDR3 protein: CASSSGDQETQYF; CDR3 DNA: TGTGCCAGTAGTAGTGGGGACCAAGAGACCCAGTACTTC; J gene: TRBJ2-5; V gene: TRBV19; CDR3 length: 13; D gene: -; clone size: large
CDR3 protein: CACLRLAGEETQYF; CDR3 DNA: TGTGCCTGCCTGCGGCTAGCGGGAGAGGAGACCCAGTACTTC; J gene: TRBJ2-5; V gene: TRBV30; CDR3 length: 14; D gene: TRBD2; clone size: -
CDR3 protein: CATSPEANSNQPQHF; CDR3 DNA: TGTGCCACCTCCCCCGAGGCAAATAGCAATCAGCCCCAGCATTTT; J gene: TRBJ1-5; V gene: TRBV15; CDR3 length: 15; D gene: -; clone size: -
CDR3 protein: CASTRRQRQNYGYTF; CDR3 DNA: TGTGCCAGCACCCGTAGACAGCGACAAAACTATGGCTACACCTTC; J gene: TRBJ1-2; V gene: TRBV28; CDR3 length: 15; D gene: -; clone size: few
CDR3 protein: CASSPGQGGDTQYF; CDR3 DNA: TGTGCCAGCAGCCCAGGACAGGGTGGAGATACGCAGTATTTT; J gene: TRBJ2-3; V gene: TRBV5-4; CDR3 length: 14; D gene: TRBD1; clone size: medium-sized
CDR3 protein: CASSAQQGANYGYTF; CDR3 DNA: TGTGCCAGCAGTGCGCAACAGGGGGCTAACTATGGCTACACCTTC; J gene: TRBJ1-2; V gene: TRBV27; CDR3 length: 15; D gene: TRBD1; clone size: medium-sized
CDR3 protein: CASSWQGQNQPKHF; CDR3 DNA: TGTGCCAGCAGTTGGCAGGGTCAAAATCAGCCCAAGCATTTT; J gene: TRBJ1-5; V gene: TRBV25-1; CDR3 length: 14; D gene: -; clone size: -
CDR3 protein: CASSFGGADTQYF; CDR3 DNA: TGTGCCAGCAGTTTTGGCGGGGCAGATACGCAGTATTTT; J gene: TRBJ2-3; V gene: TRBV27; CDR3 length: 13; D gene: -; clone size: medium-sized